The present T cell receptor beta chain was sequenced within a study of T cells in Graves' hyperthyroidism and ophthalmopathy. Amplified TCR beta CDR3 regions derived from RNA transcripts. The TCR CDR3 was amplified in a first-round RT-PCR using the HTBI primer set. TCRdb called the multiplex PCR reads again in MiXCR, with one record for every CDR3 protein. The sample lists 450,000 to 550,000 distinct CDR3 sequences; around a quarter were seen once. The germline V gene encodes CDR1 SGHRS and CDR2 YFSETQ. The CDR3 is made up of 14 amino acids. V shed 4 bases, J shed 5 bases, and the junction held 6 bases outside the gene matches. This clonotype came up many times.

This clonotype was sampled from a woman in her twenties or thirties with Graves' ophthalmopathy. Source material: blood. The chain recombines TRBV5-1 with TRBJ2-5, with 9 nucleotides matching TRBD2. The CDR3 sequence is CASSGGGAFETQYF. CDR3 nucleotides: TGCGCCAGCAGCGGCGGGGGGGCCTTTGAGACCCAGTACTTC.